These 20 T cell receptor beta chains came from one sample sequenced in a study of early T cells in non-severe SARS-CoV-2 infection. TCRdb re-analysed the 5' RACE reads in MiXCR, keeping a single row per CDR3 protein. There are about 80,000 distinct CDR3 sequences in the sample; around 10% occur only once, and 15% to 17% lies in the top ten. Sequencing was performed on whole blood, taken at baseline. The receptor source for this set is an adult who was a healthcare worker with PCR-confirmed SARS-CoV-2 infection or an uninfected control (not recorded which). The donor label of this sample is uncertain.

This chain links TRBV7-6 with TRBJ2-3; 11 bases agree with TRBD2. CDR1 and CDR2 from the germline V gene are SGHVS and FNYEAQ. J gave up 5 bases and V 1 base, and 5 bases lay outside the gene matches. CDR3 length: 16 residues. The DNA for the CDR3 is TGTGCCAGCAGCTTAGGTCTAGCGGGAGGAGGAGATACGCAGTATTTT. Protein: CASSLGLAGGGDTQYF.

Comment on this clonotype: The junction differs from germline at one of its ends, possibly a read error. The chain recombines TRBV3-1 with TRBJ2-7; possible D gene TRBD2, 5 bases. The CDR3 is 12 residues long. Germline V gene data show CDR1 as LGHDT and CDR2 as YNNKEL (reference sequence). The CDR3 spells CASSKEGGEQYF. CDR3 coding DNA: TGTGCCAGCAGCAAAGAGGGCGGCGAGCAGTACTTC.

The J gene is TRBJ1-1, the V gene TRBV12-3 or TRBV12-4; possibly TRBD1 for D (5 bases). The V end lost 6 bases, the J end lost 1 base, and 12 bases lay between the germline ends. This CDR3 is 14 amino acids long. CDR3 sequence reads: CASRLPGPNTEAFF. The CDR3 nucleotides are TGTGCCAGCAGGCTTCCGGGGCCGAACACTGAAGCTTTCTTT.

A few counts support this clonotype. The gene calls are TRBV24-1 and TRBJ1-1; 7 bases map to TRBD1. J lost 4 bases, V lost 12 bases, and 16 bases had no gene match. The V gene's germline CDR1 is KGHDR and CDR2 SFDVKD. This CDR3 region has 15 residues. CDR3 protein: CASQGGEREGTEAFF. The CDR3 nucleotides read TGTGCCTCCCAGGGGGGCGAGCGGGAAGGCACTGAAGCTTTCTTT.

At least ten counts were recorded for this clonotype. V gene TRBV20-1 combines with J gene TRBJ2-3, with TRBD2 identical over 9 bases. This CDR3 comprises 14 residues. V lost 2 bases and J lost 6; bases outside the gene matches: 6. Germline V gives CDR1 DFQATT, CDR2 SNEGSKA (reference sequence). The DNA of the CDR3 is TGCAGTGCTAGACCGAGCGGGAGGTTGGATACGCAGTATTTT. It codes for CSARPSGRLDTQYF.

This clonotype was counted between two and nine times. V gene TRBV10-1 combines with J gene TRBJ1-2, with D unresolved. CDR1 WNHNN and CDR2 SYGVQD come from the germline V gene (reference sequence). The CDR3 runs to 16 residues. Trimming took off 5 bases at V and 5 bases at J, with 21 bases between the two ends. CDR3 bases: TGCGCCAGCAGTTCCACTTTAGGGCAGGCCCCATATGGCTACACCTTC. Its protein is CASSSTLGQAPYGYTF.

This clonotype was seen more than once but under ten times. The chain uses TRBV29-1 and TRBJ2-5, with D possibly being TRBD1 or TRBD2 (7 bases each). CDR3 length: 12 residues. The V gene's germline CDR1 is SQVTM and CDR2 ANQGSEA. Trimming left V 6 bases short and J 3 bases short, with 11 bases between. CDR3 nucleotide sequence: TGCAGCGTACCAGGGGGGGAAGAGACCCAGTACTTC. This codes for CSVPGGEETQYF.

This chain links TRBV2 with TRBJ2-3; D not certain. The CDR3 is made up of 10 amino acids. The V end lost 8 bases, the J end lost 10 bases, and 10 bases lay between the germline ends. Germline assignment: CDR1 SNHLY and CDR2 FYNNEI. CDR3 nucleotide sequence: TGTGCCAGCTTGAGCAAGGCGCAGTATTTT. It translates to CASLSKAQYF.

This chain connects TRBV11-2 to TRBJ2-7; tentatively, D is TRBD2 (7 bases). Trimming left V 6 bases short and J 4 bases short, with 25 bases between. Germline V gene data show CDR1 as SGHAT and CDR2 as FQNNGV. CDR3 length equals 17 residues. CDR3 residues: CASSSIQRTGGGYEQYF. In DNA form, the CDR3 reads TGTGCCAGCAGTTCAATCCAGAGAACGGGGGGCGGGTACGAGCAGTACTTC.

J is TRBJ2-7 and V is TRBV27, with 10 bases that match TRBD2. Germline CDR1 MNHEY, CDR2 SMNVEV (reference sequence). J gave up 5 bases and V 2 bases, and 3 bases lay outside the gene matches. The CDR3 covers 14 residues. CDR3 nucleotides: TGTGCCAGCAGTTTACTAGCGGGGGTAGACGAGCAGTACTTC. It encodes CASSLLAGVDEQYF.

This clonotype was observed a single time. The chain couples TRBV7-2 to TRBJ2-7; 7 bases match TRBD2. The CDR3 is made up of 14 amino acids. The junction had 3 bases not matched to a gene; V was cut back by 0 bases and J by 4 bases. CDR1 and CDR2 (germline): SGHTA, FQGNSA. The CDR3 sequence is CASSLAAGPYEQYF. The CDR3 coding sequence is TGTGCCAGCAGCTTAGCAGCGGGGCCGTACGAGCAGTACTTC.

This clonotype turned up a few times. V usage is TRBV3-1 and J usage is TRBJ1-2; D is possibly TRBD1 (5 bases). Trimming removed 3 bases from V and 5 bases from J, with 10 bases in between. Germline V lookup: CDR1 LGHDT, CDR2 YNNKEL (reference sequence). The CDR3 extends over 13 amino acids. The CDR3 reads CASSQGGPYGYTF. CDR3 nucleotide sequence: TGTGCCAGCAGCCAGGGGGGTCCGTATGGCTACACCTTC.

CDR3 loop: CSADAGASNYGYTF. In nucleotides, the CDR3 is TGCAGTGCGGACGCAGGGGCTTCTAACTATGGCTACACCTTC. The chain employs TRBV20-1 and TRBJ1-2; maybe TRBD1 (6 bases). Trimming stripped 6 bases from V and 0 bases from J, with 14 bases between. There are 14 residues in the CDR3. Germline V lookup: CDR1 DFQATT, CDR2 SNEGSKA (reference sequence).

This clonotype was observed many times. The DNA of the CDR3 is TGTGCCAGCTCACCCATATTGAACACTGAAGCTTTCTTT. Translated: CASSPILNTEAFF. The V and J genes are TRBV18 and TRBJ1-1; D call uncertain. The V and J ends lost 3 bases and 0 bases respectively, with 5 bases between them. CDR3 length: 13 residues. Germline V gene lookup returns CDR1 KGHSH and CDR2 LQKENI.

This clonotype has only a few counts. The CDR3 DNA sequence: TGTGCCAGTAGTACGACAGGGCTTAATGGGGCCAACGTCCTGACTTTC. This encodes CASSTTGLNGANVLTF. V gene TRBV19 combines with J gene TRBJ2-6; TRBD1 matches 7 bases. After removal of 4 bases from V and 3 bases from J, the junction contained 6 bases not matched to a gene. CDR1 LNHDA and CDR2 SQIVND come from the germline V gene (reference sequence). The CDR3 sequence is 16 residues long.

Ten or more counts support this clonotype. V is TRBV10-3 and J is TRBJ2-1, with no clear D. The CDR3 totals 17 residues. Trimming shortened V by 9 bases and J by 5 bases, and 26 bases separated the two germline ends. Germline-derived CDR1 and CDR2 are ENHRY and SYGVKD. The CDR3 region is CAIESRRTPDGDNEQFF. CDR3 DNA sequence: TGTGCCATTGAAAGCCGAAGGACCCCCGACGGAGACAATGAGCAGTTCTTC.

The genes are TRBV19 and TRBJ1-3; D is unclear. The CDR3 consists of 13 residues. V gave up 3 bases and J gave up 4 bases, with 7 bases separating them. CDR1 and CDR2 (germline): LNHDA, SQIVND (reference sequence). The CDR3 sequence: CASSIKTGNTIYF. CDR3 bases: TGTGCCAGTAGTATCAAGACGGGAAACACCATATATTTT.

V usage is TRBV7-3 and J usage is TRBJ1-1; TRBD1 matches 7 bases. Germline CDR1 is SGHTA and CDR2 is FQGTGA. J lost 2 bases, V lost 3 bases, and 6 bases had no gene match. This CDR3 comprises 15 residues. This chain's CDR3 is CASSLTGNPNTEAFF. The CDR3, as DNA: TGTGCCAGCAGCTTGACAGGGAACCCTAACACTGAAGCTTTCTTT.

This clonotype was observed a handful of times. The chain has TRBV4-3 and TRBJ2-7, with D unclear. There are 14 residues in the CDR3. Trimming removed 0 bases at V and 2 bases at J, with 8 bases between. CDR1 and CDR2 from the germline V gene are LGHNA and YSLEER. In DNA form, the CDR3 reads TGCGCCAGCAGCCAAGAGGTCGGAGCCTACGAGCAGTACTTC. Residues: CASSQEVGAYEQYF.

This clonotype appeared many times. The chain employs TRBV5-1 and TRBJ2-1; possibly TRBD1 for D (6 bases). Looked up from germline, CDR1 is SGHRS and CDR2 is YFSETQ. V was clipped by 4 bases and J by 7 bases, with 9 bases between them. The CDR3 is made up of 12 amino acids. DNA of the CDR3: TGCGCCAGCAGCCCCCAGGGGAATGAGCAGTTCTTC. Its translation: CASSPQGNEQFF.